The rows below give T cell receptor beta chains drawn from one sample of a study of T cell repertoires in cytomegalovirus infection. TCRdb used MiXCR to reprocess the reads, holding one entry per CDR3 protein. This sample carries about 490,000 distinct CDR3 sequences, over 9% of them seen once, and the ten largest clones take roughly a tenth. The specimen sequenced was PBMCs. Every receptor here comes from a human donor in good health (CMV status not recorded). Some clones in this sample may be carry-over from other donors' samples. CDR3s include the opening cysteine and the closing phenylalanine or tryptophan. The D gene is left open where the match is weak.

j_gene	d_gene	v_gene	CDR3aa
TRBJ1-3	TRBD1	TRBV29-1	CSAFPTGGGNTIYF
TRBJ1-1	-	TRBV24-1	CATSDPGGGTEAFF
TRBJ2-1	TRBD1	TRBV27	CASSSGQRHTGQFF
TRBJ2-3	-	TRBV5-4	CASGDRSTDTQYF
TRBJ1-1	-	TRBV18	CASSLTQVPTEAFF
TRBJ2-7	TRBD1	TRBV18	CASSKDRGNIYEQYF
TRBJ2-1	TRBD2	TRBV27	CASSLIERGWGEQFF
TRBJ2-1	TRBD2	TRBV20-1	CSARFTSGFYNEQFF
TRBJ2-1	-	TRBV4-2	CASSQGGSSYNEQFF
TRBJ2-5	TRBD2	TRBV20-1	CSARTGTSGQETQYF
TRBJ2-2	-	TRBV5-1	CASSLRQETRGELFF